These 8 T cell receptor beta chains came from one sample sequenced in a study of tumor and adjacent non-tumor tissue in lung cancer. This sample's RNA came from whole unsorted tissue. More than 3 cm separated this lung sample from the edge of the tumor. The library came from three nested PCR rounds adapted from ARM-PCR protocols. TCRdb called the multiplex PCR reads again in MiXCR, with one record for every CDR3 protein. This repertoire shows almost 75,000 distinct CDR3 sequences, about two thirds found once; its top ten account for 28%. The material sequenced was distant non-tumor lung tissue. These receptor sequences come from a woman between 50 and 59 years old with non-small cell lung cancer.

This clonotype was picked up a small number of times. This rearrangement joins TRBV28 to TRBJ2-2; either TRBD1 or TRBD2 may fit D (6 bases each). This CDR3 comprises 14 residues. Looked up from germline, CDR1 is MDHEN and CDR2 is SYDVKM. V lost 6 bases, J lost 7 bases, and 15 bases lay in between. CDR3 protein: CASRARGLFGELFF. The CDR3 nucleotides read TGTGCCAGCAGGGCCAGGGGACTGTTCGGGGAGCTGTTTTTT.

The CDR3 loop reads CATRGPSFTEQFF. The DNA for the CDR3 is TGTGCCACCCGAGGGCCGTCCTTCACTGAGCAGTTCTTC. The chain uses TRBV28 and TRBJ2-1; D might be TRBD2 (5 bases). The CDR3 contains 13 residues. Germline V lookup: CDR1 MDHEN, CDR2 SYDVKM. Trimming shortened V by 10 bases and J by 9 bases, and 19 bases separated the two germline ends. The full variable domain, completed using reference TRBV28 and TRBJ2-1, is DVKVTQSSRYLVKRTGEKVFLECVQDMDHENMFWYRQDPGLGLRLIYFSYDVKMKEKGDIPEGYSVSREKKERFSLILESASTNQTSMYLCATRGPSFTEQFFGPGTRLTVL.

As to this clonotype: This may come from a read error, since a much larger clone is one base off. The chain is built from TRBV28 and TRBJ2-1, with TRBD2 identical over 12 bases. This CDR3 is built from 14 residues. Germline CDR1 is MDHEN and CDR2 is SYDVKM. DNA for the CDR3: TGTGCCAACAGTTGCGGACTAGCGGGATGTACGCAGTTCTTC. As protein: CANSCGLAGCTQFF.

The rearrangement links TRBV10-3 to TRBJ1-1; D gene ambiguous. The CDR3 loop spans 14 amino acids. In germline, CDR1 is ENHRY, CDR2 SYGVKD. Trimming removed 5 bases at V and 2 bases at J, with 12 bases between. The CDR3 coding sequence is TGTGCCATCAGTCTACTAGGGATCAACACTGAAGCTTTCTTT. Protein: CAISLLGINTEAFF.

This clonotype has ten or more counts. The chain combines TRBV28 with TRBJ2-5, with 7 bases fitting TRBD1. Germline CDR1 and CDR2: MDHEN and SYDVKM. The V segment lost 6 bases and the J segment 4 bases; nucleotides outside the gene matches: 5. The length of the CDR3 is 13 residues. CDR3: CASRQGGLETQYF. CDR3 coding DNA: TGTGCCAGCAGACAAGGGGGCCTAGAGACCCAGTACTTC.

About this clonotype: A much larger clone sits a single nucleotide away, making a read error possible. V usage is TRBV6-5 and J usage is TRBJ2-7, with TRBD2 matching 7 bases. V shed 1 base and J 0 bases; nucleotides not matched to a gene: 3. CDR1 is MNHEY and CDR2 is SVGAGI in the germline V gene. This CDR3 is built from 15 residues. The CDR3 protein is CASSYLASGSYEQYF. For the CDR3, the DNA is TGTGCCAGCAGTTACTTGGCTAGCGGCTCCTACGAGCAGTACTTC.

A remark on this clonotype: One end of the junction does not line up with germline, which may come from a read error. The V gene is TRBV11-2, the J gene TRBJ1-5; maybe TRBD1 (5 bases). CDR3 length: 13 amino acids. Germline V gene data show CDR1 as SGHAT and CDR2 as FQNNGV. The CDR3: CVSSLDRNQPHYF. The CDR3 DNA sequence: TGTGTCAGCAGCTTAGACAGAAATCAGCCCCATTATTTT.

This clonotype showed up many times. The chain joins TRBV29-1 to TRBJ2-2; D may be TRBD1 (6 bases). Germline assignment: CDR1 SQVTM and CDR2 ANQGSEA. The V gene lost 6 bases and the J gene lost 0 bases, with 17 bases spanning the gap. CDR3 length equals 16 residues. The CDR3 is CSVKNPGTSNTGELFF. CDR3 in DNA: TGCAGCGTCAAGAACCCCGGGACATCGAACACCGGGGAGCTGTTTTTT.